This T cell receptor beta chain was sequenced during a study of T cell responses to AZD1222 COVID-19 vaccine (dated by TCRdb to the early 2020s). Regarding the research as a whole: TCR sequencing was performed for 230 to 250 trial participants, of whom about 200 were given two doses of AZD1222 and some 26 were given two doses of MenACWY control vaccine. Enrollment into the trials was organized by age into subgroups of 18-55, 56-69 and 70-plus years, and those subgroups contained roughly 150, 30 and 60 TCR-sequenced participants, respectively.

The CDR3 regions of human TCRbeta chains were analyzed by immunosequencing. Per the authors' processing: TCRs in the repertoires were compared against a reference library of SARS-CoV-2-specific TCRs that had been generated with the MIRA antigen-specificity platform. Breadth meant the fraction of unique TCRs that were SARS-CoV-2-associated, whereas depth meant the fraction of total T cells that were SARS-CoV-2-associated. Using the MIRA data, every spike-specific TCR was mapped to the spike region that the TCR reacted to and assigned to either a CD4 or a CD8 class. Log10-transformed breadth and depth values were compared by one-way ANOVA with Sidak's multiple comparisons tests. This immuneACCESS table, as held by TCRdb, lists in-frame sequences with V and J called but not all clones. Of the missing ones, under half trace to an unresolved V gene in checked studies; the others have no known cause. D and trimming were read from the DNA, whereas the V and J calls and clone size are those reported in that table. This sample holds 40,000 to 55,000 clones; around 85% were observed only once. 6% to 8% of the sample goes to the ten largest clones.

Broader findings and caveats from the paper: Conclusions about previously exposed vaccinees are limited because only six or seven AZD1222 recipients were SARS-CoV-2 seropositive at baseline. Most participants were white British and females outnumbered males, and the authors suggested that clonal diversity may have been underestimated. Nearly half of unique spike-specific TCRs reportedly recognized epitopes outside regions mutated in the B.1.351 and B.1.1.7 variants. The 56-69-year group was small, and its depth increase did not reach significance, likely because of low power. The whole spike protein was spanned by vaccine-associated CD4 TCRs, and dominant responses were seen in regions 160-218 and 743-854. After two AZD1222 doses, spike-specific TCR breadth and depth were significantly higher than at day 0 and than in MenACWY recipients. Because no samples from the day 14 peak response were available, repertoires could be characterized only after the peak T cell response.

Deletion took 0 bases off V and 6 bases off J, with a span of 10 bases between the germline ends. From the cysteine up to the phenylalanine, the CDR3 has a length of 15 residues. The only DNA kept is the CDR3, 45 bases in frame from the first base. The germline V gene supplies CDR1 SGHRS and CDR2 YFSETQ. In light of the paper, this sample's time point label describes: about 28 days (+/-7) after the second vaccine dose. AZD1222 recipients given second doses at about 4 weeks or at about 12 weeks were pooled, since spike-specific TCR depth and breadth were not found to differ between the two schedules. Samples from vaccinated people were obtained from the UK trials COV001 and COV002, which included a single-blind randomized controlled phase 2/3 trial of AZD1222 (ChAdOx1 nCoV-19) in healthy adults. Trial participant PBMC samples were collected at day 0 and day 28 after the second dose for TCRbeta chain sequencing.

This clone was detected once. Its target antigen remains unknown. No base quality information exists; no much larger clone differs at one position. This clonotype was obtained from an adult who received the AZD1222 COVID-19 vaccine. The sample was peripheral blood, taken 28 days after the second AZD1222 dose. The sequence joins TRBV5-1 to TRBJ1-6, with TRBD1 tentatively as D gene (5 bases match). The nucleotide sequence is given as TGCGCCAGCAGCTTGGAACAGGATCTTAATTCACCCCTCCACTTT. This translates into CASSLEQDLNSPLHF. Beyond the CDR3, the reference TRBV5-1 and TRBJ1-6 genes provide the residues; the full variable domain reads: KAGVTQTPRYLIKTRGQQVTLSCSPISGHRSVSWYQQTPGQGLQFLFEYFSETQRNKGNFPGRFSGRQFSNSRSEMNVSTLELGDSALYLCASSLEQDLNSPLHFGNGTRLTVT.